Given below is one T cell receptor (beta chain) in context. Antigen specificity is unknown. Germline CDR1 is GTSNPN and CDR2 is SVGIG (reference sequence). Trimming stripped 4 bases from V and 1 base from J, with 16 bases between. This CDR3 contains 15 residues. Researchers took RNA transcripts and amplified the TCR beta CDR3 regions from them. The TCR CDR3 was amplified in a first-round RT-PCR using the HTBI primer set. TCRdb passed the multiplex PCR reads through MiXCR, listing each CDR3 protein once. The profile shows 640,000 or so distinct CDR3 sequences, roughly 14% of them singletons. This entry comes from a study of T cells in Graves' hyperthyroidism and ophthalmopathy. Findings of the study overall: Prediction of ophthalmopathy progression came a median 6.5 months pre-onset. Separation of ophthalmopathy from stable hyperthyroidism was achieved by a 13 V-J model.

A NOSPECS grade of at least 4, a Clinical Activity Score of at least 3 and duration under 3 months were recorded in ophthalmopathy patients. Uncontrolled infection, other autoimmune disease, pregnancy or lactation excluded patients. The sequence was collected from a woman aged 40 to 50 with Graves' ophthalmopathy. The sequencing sample was made of blood. The V call is TRBV30, the J call TRBJ1-1; possible D gene TRBD1, 6 bases. This chain's CDR3 is CAWKGTGGQNTEAFF. CDR3 nucleotide sequence: TGTGCCTGGAAGGGGACCGGGGGGCAGAACACTGAAGCTTTCTTT.